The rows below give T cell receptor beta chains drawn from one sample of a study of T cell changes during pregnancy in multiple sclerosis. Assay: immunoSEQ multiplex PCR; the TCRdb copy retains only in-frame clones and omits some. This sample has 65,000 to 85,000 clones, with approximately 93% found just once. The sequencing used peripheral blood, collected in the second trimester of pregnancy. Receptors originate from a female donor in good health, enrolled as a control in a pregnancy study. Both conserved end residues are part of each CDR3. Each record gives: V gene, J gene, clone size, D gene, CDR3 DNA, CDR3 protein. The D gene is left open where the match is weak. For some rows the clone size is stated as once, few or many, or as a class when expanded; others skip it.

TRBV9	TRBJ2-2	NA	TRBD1	TGTGCCAGCAGCGCCACAGGGGGCACCGGGGAGCTGTTTTTT	CASSATGGTGELFF
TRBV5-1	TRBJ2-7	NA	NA	TGCGCCAGCAGCCCGGGTCCTCTCAGCTCCTACGAGCAGTACTTC	CASSPGPLSSYEQYF
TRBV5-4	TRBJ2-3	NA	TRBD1	TGTGCCAGCAGCCTGCCAGGGGGTACGCAGTATTTT	CASSLPGGTQYF
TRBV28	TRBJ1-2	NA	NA	TGTGCCACGTGGGCGGGGGACTATGGCTACACCTTC	CATWAGDYGYTF
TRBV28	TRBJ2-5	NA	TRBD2	TGTGCCAGCAGTCCACTAGCGGGAGAAAAGTGGGAGACCCAGTACTTC	CASSPLAGEKWETQYF
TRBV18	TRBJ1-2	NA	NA	TGTGCCAGCTCACCACCGACAGGCCCGGACTATGGCTACACCTTC	CASSPPTGPDYGYTF
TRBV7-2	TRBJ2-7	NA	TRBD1	TGTGCCAGCTCGAGGGGGCCCTCCTACGAGCAGTACTTC	CASSRGPSYEQYF
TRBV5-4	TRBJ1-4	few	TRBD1	TGTGCCAGCAGCCTTCGGACAGGGGGGGCTAATGAAAAACTGTTTTTT	CASSLRTGGANEKLFF
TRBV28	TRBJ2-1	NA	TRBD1	TGTGCCTGCCAGGGGGAGCTAAGTCGAAATGAGCAGTTCTTC	CACQGELSRNEQFF
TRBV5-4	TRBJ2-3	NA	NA	TGTGCCAGCAGCCGTCAAGGGGAAACAGATACGCAGTATTTT	CASSRQGETDTQYF
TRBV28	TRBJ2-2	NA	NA	TGTGCCAGCAGAGAACAGGGCGGTCGCACCGGGGAGCTGTTTTTT	CASREQGGRTGELFF
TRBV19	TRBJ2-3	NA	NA	TGTGCCAGTAGTTCCCGGGGTTTTACAGATACGCAGTATTTT	CASSSRGFTDTQYF
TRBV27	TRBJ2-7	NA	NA	TGTGCCAGCAGTTTAACAGGGCCCTCCTACGAGCAGTACTTC	CASSLTGPSYEQYF
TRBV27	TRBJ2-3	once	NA	TGTGCCAGCAGTTTACTCCGGGAGTGGGATACGCAGTATTTT	CASSLLREWDTQYF
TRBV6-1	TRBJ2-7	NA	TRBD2	TGTGCCAGCAGCGCCCCTGCTAGCGGGAGTTGGGAGCAGTACTTC	CASSAPASGSWEQYF
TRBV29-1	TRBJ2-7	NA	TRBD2	TGCAGCGCCGGGGGGTTCCACGAGCAGTACTTC	CSAGGFHEQYF
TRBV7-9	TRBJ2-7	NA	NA	TGTGCCAGCAGCCGGCGACAGGGACTTTCCTACGAGCAGTACTTC	CASSRRQGLSYEQYF
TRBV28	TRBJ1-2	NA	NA	TGTGCCAGCAGTTTGTACGGGGGGCAGGGCGGCTACACCTTC	CASSLYGGQGGYTF
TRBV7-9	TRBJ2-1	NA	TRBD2	TGTGCCAGCAGCCCCGTAGCGGGAGGGACCTACAATGAGCAGTTCTTC	CASSPVAGGTYNEQFF
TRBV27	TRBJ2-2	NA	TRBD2	TGTGCCAGCAGTTTAATAGCGGGAGCGAACACCGGGGAGCTGTTTTTT	CASSLIAGANTGELFF
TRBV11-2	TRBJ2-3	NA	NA	TGTGCCAGCGCTACAGGCTCAGATACGCAGTATTTT	CASATGSDTQYF
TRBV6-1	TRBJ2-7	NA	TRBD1	TGTGCCAGCAGTGACCTCGTAGGGACAGAGACCTACGAGCAGTACTTC	CASSDLVGTETYEQYF
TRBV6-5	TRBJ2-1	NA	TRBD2	TGTGCCAGCAAAAGCGGGACTTTGGGTGAGCAGTTCTTC	CASKSGTLGEQFF
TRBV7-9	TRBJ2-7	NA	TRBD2	TGTGCCAGCAGCTTAGGTCCCCTAGCGGCCTACGAGCAGTACTTC	CASSLGPLAAYEQYF
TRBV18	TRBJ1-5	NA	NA	TGTGCCAGCTCACCCACTGGGGGGGCCAACAATCAGCCCCAGCATTTT	CASSPTGGANNQPQHF
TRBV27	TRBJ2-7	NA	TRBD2	TGTGCCAGCAGTTTATTGGTGCCTAGCGGGATTTACGAGCAGTACTTC	CASSLLVPSGIYEQYF
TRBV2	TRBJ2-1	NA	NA	TGTGCCAGCAGTGACAGAGGCCTAGAACTGTTCTTC	CASSDRGLELFF
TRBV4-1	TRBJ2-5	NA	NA	TGCGCCAGCAGCCCGGGGTGGCAGGTCCTCCCACAAGAGACCCAGTACTTC	CASSPGWQVLPQETQYF